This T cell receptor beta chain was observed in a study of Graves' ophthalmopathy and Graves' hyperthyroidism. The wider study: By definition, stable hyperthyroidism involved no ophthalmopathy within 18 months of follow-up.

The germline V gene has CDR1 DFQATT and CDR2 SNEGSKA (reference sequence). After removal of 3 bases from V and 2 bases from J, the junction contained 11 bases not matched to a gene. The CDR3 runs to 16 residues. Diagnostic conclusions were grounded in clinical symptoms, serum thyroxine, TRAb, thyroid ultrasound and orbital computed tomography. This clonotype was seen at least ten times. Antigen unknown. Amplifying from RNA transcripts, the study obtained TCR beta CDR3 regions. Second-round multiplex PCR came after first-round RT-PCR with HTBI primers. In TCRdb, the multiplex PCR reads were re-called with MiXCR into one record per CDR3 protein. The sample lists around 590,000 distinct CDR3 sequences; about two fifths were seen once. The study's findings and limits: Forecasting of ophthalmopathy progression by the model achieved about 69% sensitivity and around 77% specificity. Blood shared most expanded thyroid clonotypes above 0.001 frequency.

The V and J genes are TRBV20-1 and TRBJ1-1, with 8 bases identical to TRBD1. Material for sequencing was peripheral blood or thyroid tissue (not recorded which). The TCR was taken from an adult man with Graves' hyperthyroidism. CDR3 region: CSASPVDRGQNTEAFF. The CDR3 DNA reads TGCAGTGCTAGCCCCGTCGACAGGGGCCAAAACACTGAAGCTTTCTTT.